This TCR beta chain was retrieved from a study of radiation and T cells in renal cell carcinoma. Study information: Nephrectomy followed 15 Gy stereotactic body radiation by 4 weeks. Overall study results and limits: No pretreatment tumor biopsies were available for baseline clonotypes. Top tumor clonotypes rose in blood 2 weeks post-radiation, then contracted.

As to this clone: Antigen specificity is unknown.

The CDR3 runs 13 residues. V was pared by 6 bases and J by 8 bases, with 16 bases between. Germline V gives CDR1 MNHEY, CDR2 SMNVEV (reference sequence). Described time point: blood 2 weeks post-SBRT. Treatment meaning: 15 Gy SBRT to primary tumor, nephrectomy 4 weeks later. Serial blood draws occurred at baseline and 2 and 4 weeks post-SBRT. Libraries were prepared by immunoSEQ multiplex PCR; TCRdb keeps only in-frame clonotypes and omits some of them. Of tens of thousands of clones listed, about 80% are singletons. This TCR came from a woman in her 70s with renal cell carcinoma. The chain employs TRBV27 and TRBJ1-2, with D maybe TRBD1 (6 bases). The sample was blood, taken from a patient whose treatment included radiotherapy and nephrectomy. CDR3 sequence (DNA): TGTGCCAGCAGGGGGCCGGGAGGGGGAGGCTACACCTTC. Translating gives CASRGPGGGGYTF.